The 8 T cell receptor beta chains below come from one sample, sequenced in a study of OX40 agonist ivuxolimab in advanced cancers. The table came from immunoSEQ multiplex PCR; TCRdb's copy has only in-frame clones and leaves some out. The sample yields some 110,000 clones, 80% to 95% seen once. The material sequenced was CD4+ or CD8+ T cells sorted from blood, taken in a trial of the OX40 agonist ivuxolimab. The receptors shown here come from an adult with an advanced solid tumor such as melanoma, head and neck, liver or kidney cancer.

The CDR3 sequence is CASSMGGPGNTIYF. The CDR3 bases are TGTGCCAGCAGTATGGGGGGGCCTGGAAACACCATATATTTT. The rearrangement joins TRBV6-5 to TRBJ1-3; maybe TRBD1 (6 bases). Germline V gene lookup returns CDR1 MNHEY and CDR2 SVGAGI. Trimming took off 5 bases at V and 2 bases at J, with 10 bases between the two ends. The CDR3 covers 14 residues.

The chain couples TRBV7-9 to TRBJ2-1; 10 bases are shared with TRBD2. The CDR3 contains 16 residues. Germline CDR1 SEHNR, CDR2 FQNEAQ (reference sequence). V lost 5 bases, J lost 5 bases, and 9 bases stayed unmatched. The CDR3 region is CASSLTRTSGNNEQFF. CDR3 DNA: TGTGCCAGCAGCCTCACTCGGACTAGCGGAAACAATGAGCAGTTCTTC.

The V call is TRBV18, the J call TRBJ2-1, with TRBD1 matching 9 bases. The CDR3 totals 15 residues. Germline assignment: CDR1 KGHSH and CDR2 LQKENI. Trimming removed 2 bases from V and 6 bases from J; junction bases left unmatched: 5. CDR3 protein: CASSPLGQGRNEQFF. CDR3 coding DNA: TGTGCCAGCTCACCATTGGGACAGGGTCGCAATGAGCAGTTCTTC. Full variable domain (missing parts from reference TRBV18 and TRBJ2-1): NAGVMQNPRHLVRRRGQEARLRCSPMKGHSHVYWYRQLPEEGLKFMVYLQKENIIDESGMPKERFSAEFPKEGPSILRIQQVVRGDSAAYFCASSPLGQGRNEQFFGPGTRLTVL.

The V gene is TRBV2, the J gene TRBJ1-2; D is uncertain. The germline gives CDR1 SNHLY, CDR2 FYNNEI. This CDR3 contains 14 residues. V lost 2 bases and J lost 2, with 9 bases in between. The CDR3 here is CASSERSFNYGYTF. DNA for the CDR3: TGTGCCAGCAGTGAAAGGAGTTTCAACTATGGCTACACCTTC.

V gene TRBV7-8 combines with J gene TRBJ2-7; D is unresolved. The CDR3 is 14 residues long. V was clipped by 5 bases and J by 7 bases, with 18 bases between them. Germline lookup yields CDR1 SGHVS and CDR2 FQNEAQ. The CDR3 loop reads CASSPGRAPREQYF. The CDR3 DNA sequence: TGTGCCAGCAGCCCCGGTCGGGCCCCGAGGGAGCAGTACTTC. Full variable domain (outside the CDR3, taken from reference TRBV7-8 and TRBJ2-7): GAGVSQSPRYKVAKRGQDVALRCDPISGHVSLFWYQQALGQGPEFLTYFQNEAQLDKSGLPSDRFFAERPEGSVSTLKIQRTQQEDSAVYLCASSPGRAPREQYFGPGTRLTVT.

This rearrangement joins TRBV4-2 to TRBJ2-3; 9 bases fit TRBD2. The CDR3 sequence is 15 residues long. V trimming: 4 bases; J trimming: 5 bases; junction bases outside the gene matches: 7. The germline V gene encodes CDR1 LGHNA and CDR2 YNFKEQ. CDR3 protein: CASSRGTSWGDTQYF. CDR3 DNA sequence: TGTGCCAGCAGCCGAGGGACTAGCTGGGGAGATACGCAGTATTTT.

The V and J genes are TRBV5-1 and TRBJ2-3, with TRBD2 identical over 14 bases. V lost 4 bases and J lost 6; bases outside the gene matches: 22. CDR3 size: 21 residues. The germline CDR1 and CDR2 sequences are SGHRS and YFSETQ. In DNA form, the CDR3 reads TGCGCCAGCAGCCTATCCAAATCGGGACTAGCGGGGGATGCCGTCGTGGATACGCAGTATTTT. Its protein product is CASSLSKSGLAGDAVVDTQYF.

The V and J genes are TRBV7-8 and TRBJ1-2; TRBD1 agrees at 11 bases. CDR3 length equals 16 residues. The V gene's germline CDR1 is SGHVS and CDR2 FQNEAQ. Losses at the gene ends were 1 base for V and 8 bases for J; bases not matched to a gene: 9. CDR3: CASSLDQPGQGGGYTF. DNA of the CDR3: TGTGCCAGCAGCTTAGACCAACCGGGACAGGGGGGAGGCTACACCTTC.